By frequency in the sample, the clone carrying this T cell receptor (beta chain) is hyperexpanded. This record comes from a study of T cells in Graves' hyperthyroidism and ophthalmopathy. Researchers took RNA transcripts and amplified the TCR beta CDR3 regions from them. The primer set for the first-round RT-PCR of the TCR CDR3 was HTBI. In TCRdb, the multiplex PCR reads were re-called with MiXCR into one record per CDR3 protein. The table records 300,000 to 500,000 distinct CDR3 sequences, around 14% of them present only once. Germline V gives CDR1 MDHEN, CDR2 SYDVKM. The CDR3 runs to 14 residues. V gave up 4 bases and J gave up 8 bases, with 15 bases separating them.

The sequencing sample was made of blood. The chain is built from TRBV28 and TRBJ2-1; the D gene is possibly TRBD1 (6 bases). The sequence was obtained from a woman in her twenties or thirties with Graves' hyperthyroidism. The CDR3: CASSSTGTIDEQFF. For the CDR3, the DNA is TGTGCCAGCAGTTCGACCGGGACAATCGATGAGCAGTTCTTC.